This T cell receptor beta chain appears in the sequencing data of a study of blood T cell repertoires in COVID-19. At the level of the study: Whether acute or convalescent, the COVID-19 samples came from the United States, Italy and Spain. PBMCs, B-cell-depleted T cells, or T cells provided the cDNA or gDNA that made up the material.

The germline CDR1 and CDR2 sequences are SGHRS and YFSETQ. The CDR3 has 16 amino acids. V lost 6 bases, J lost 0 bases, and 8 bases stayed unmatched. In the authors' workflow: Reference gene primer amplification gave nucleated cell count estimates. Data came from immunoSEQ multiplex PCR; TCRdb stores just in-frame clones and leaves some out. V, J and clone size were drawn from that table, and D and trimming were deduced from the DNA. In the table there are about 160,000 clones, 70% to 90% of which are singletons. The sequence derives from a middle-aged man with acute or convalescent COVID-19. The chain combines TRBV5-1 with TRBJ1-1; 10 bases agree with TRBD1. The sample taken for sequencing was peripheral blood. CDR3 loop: CASKPPGQGLNTEAFF. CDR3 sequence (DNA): TGCGCCAGCAAGCCTCCGGGACAGGGGTTGAACACTGAAGCTTTCTTT.